This is a list of T cell receptor beta chains from one sample in a study of prognosis after radiotherapy for stage I lung cancer. Each CDR3 protein is one row after TCRdb ran MiXCR on the multiplex PCR reads. The table has 15,000 or so distinct CDR3 sequences, more than 35% seen once. The specimen comprised PBMCs, sampled before or after stereotactic body radiation therapy (not recorded which). The receptors stem from a donor over 45 with non-small cell lung cancer. Both conserved end residues are part of each CDR3. The order of the fields is clone size, V gene, J gene, D gene, CDR3 DNA, CDR3 protein. A D gene is named only where the DNA matches it firmly. Clone size is stated in some rows and not others, as once, few, many or a class when expanded.

>many|TRBV20-1|TRBJ2-7|.
TGTAGTCCGGCGGCCCTCAACTCCTACGAGCAGTACTTC
CSPAALNSYEQYF
>once|TRBV7-6|TRBJ2-7|TRBD1
TGTGCCAGCAGCTCAGGGCCGGGACAGGAGTACGAGCAGTACTTC
CASSSGPGQEYEQYF
>many|TRBV6-2/TRBV6-3|TRBJ2-7|.
TGTGCCAGCAGTCGCGTCCGCGCGGCGGGGATCTACGAGCAGTACTTC
CASSRVRAAGIYEQYF
>once|TRBV20-1|TRBJ2-7|TRBD2
TGCAGTGCTAGAGTGACTAGCGCGTGGGCCTACGAGCAGTACTTC
CSARVTSAWAYEQYF
>.|TRBV10-3|TRBJ2-3|TRBD2
TGTGCCATCAGCCCTGGACTAGCGGGGACTACACCGACGGATACGCAGTATTTT
CAISPGLAGTTPTDTQYF
>.|TRBV9|TRBJ2-1|TRBD2
TGTGCCAGCAGCCGGGGACTAGCGGGACCATCCTCCTACAATGAGCAGTTCTTC
CASSRGLAGPSSYNEQFF
>.|TRBV5-4|TRBJ2-1|.
TGTGCCAGCAGCCCCCCTGATCTGGTCGGAAACTTATACAATGAGCAGTTCTTC
CASSPPDLVGNLYNEQFF
>.|TRBV28|TRBJ1-5|TRBD1
TGTGCCAGCAGAGGACAGGGGGCTGGAAATAAGCCCCAGCATTTT
CASRGQGAGNKPQHF
>.|TRBV6-1|TRBJ2-7|.
TGTGCCAGCAGTGAAATCCACGAGCAGTACTTC
CASSEIHEQYF
>.|TRBV9|TRBJ2-7|.
TGTGCCAGCAGTCCCGGATCTGCCTACGAGCAGTACTTC
CASSPGSAYEQYF
>many|TRBV5-8|TRBJ1-2|.
TGTGCCAGCAGCTTGAGAGCTGTTGACTATGGCTACACCTTC
CASSLRAVDYGYTF
>many|TRBV7-9|TRBJ1-6|.
TGTGCCAGCAGCCTCTCTACCTTTGGACCCCTCCACTTT
CASSLSTFGPLHF
>many|TRBV24-1|TRBJ2-1|.
TGTGCCACCAGTGATCCTCAATCGATCAATGAGCAGTTCTTC
CATSDPQSINEQFF
>many|TRBV5-6|TRBJ1-2|TRBD1
TGTGCCAGCAGCTTCCGACAGGGGGGCTACACCTTC
CASSFRQGGYTF
>.|TRBV20-1|TRBJ1-2|.
TGCAGTGCTAAAGTTCGGACAGTCGACGGCTACACCTTC
CSAKVRTVDGYTF
>medium-sized|TRBV6-1|TRBJ1-2|TRBD1
TGTGCCAGCAGTGAAGAGACAGGGGGCAACTATGGCTACACCTTC
CASSEETGGNYGYTF
>medium-sized|TRBV5-1|TRBJ1-2|TRBD1
TGCGCCAGCAGCACCTGGGGGGGACAGGGGAACTATGGCTACACCTTC
CASSTWGGQGNYGYTF
>.|TRBV30|TRBJ2-7|.
TGTGCCTTCCGGAAGGGGGTGTACGAGCAGTACTTC
CAFRKGVYEQYF
>many|TRBV15|TRBJ1-5|.
TGTGCCACCAGCAACGGTGCAGGGGGCAATCAGCCCCAGCATTTT
CATSNGAGGNQPQHF
>many|TRBV27|TRBJ2-3|TRBD1
TGTGCCAGCTTCGGACAGGGGAGCACAGATACGCAGTATTTT
CASFGQGSTDTQYF
>medium-sized|TRBV6-2/TRBV6-3|TRBJ2-1|.
TGTGCCAGCAGTGATAGTTTAGACAATGAGCAGTTCTTC
CASSDSLDNEQFF
>many|TRBV4-2|TRBJ1-6|.
TGTGCCAGCAGCCAAGCGTGTACAGCCAATTCACCCCTCCACTTT
CASSQACTANSPLHF
>many|TRBV19|TRBJ1-4|TRBD1
TGTGCCGGCTCCCTCTGGACAGGCGGCATCCAAAAACTGTTTTTT
CAGSLWTGGIQKLFF
>once|TRBV6-5|TRBJ2-7|.
TGTGCCAGCAGTTACCAGTCCCTAGCCTACGAGCAGTACTTC
CASSYQSLAYEQYF
>many|TRBV24-1|TRBJ2-1|.
TGTGCCACCAGTGTGGAGGTGTCCAATGAGCAGTTCTTC
CATSVEVSNEQFF
>few|TRBV11-2|TRBJ2-5|.
TGTGCCAGCAGCTTAGCAGGACAGCAGACCCAGTACTTC
CASSLAGQQTQYF
>many|TRBV20-1|TRBJ2-7|TRBD2
TGCAGTGCTCAGCGGGACTCCTACGAGCAGTACTTC
CSAQRDSYEQYF
>.|TRBV3-1|TRBJ2-7|.
TGTGCCAGCATCCAGGGCGGGGACGGCGAGCAGTACTTC
CASIQGGDGEQYF
>.|TRBV20-1|TRBJ2-7|.
TGCAGTGCTAGAGATCAATCCGCCCCTACATACTTC
CSARDQSAPTYF